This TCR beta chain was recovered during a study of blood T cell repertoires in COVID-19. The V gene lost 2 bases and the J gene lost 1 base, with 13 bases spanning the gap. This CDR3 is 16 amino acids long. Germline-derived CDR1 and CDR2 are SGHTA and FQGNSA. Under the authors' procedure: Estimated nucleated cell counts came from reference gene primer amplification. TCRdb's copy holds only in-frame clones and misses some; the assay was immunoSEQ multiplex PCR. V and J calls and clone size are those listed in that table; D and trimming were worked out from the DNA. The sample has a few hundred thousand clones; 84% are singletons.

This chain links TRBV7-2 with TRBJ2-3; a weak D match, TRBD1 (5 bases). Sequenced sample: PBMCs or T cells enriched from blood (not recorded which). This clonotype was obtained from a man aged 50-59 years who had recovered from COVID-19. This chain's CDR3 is CASSLFGRVGTDTQYF. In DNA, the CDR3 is TGTGCCAGCAGCTTATTTGGCAGGGTGGGCACAGATACGCAGTATTTT.